This TCR beta chain was captured by sequencing in a study of T cell repertoires in cytomegalovirus infection. Background on the study: Epitope selection comprised recently identified HLA-C-restricted CMV epitopes and well-studied HLA-B-restricted CMV epitopes. Evidence of both CMV infection and a matching HLA type came from public TCR beta signatures. Study-level points and caveats: Dominant in the ex vivo response were TCR beta clonotypes restricted by HLA-C and specific for CMV.

V was pared by 2 bases and J by 0 bases, with 10 bases between. Germline CDR1 and CDR2: MGHRA and YSYEKL. The CDR3 runs 16 residues. As concerns this clonotype: As yet, its antigen is unknown.

TCRdb processed the reads anew with MiXCR; each CDR3 protein has one entry. The sample holds 680,000 or so distinct CDR3 sequences, around 32% seen once. This TCR was recovered from a human donor in good health (CMV status not recorded). Some clones in this sample may be carry-over from other donors' samples. The rearrangement uses TRBV4-1 and TRBJ1-4, with a possible D match to TRBD1 (6 bases). Sample: cultured PBMCs, taken from culture after CMV antigen stimulation. CDR3 loop: CASSQRWTATNEKLFF. In nucleotides, the CDR3 is TGCGCCAGCAGCCAAAGGTGGACAGCAACTAATGAAAAACTGTTTTTT.